The 25 T cell receptor beta chains below were found in one sample sequenced in a study of T cell responses to AZD1222 COVID-19 vaccine. Profiling relied on immunoSEQ multiplex PCR, and the TCRdb table lists in-frame clones only, not all of them. This sample has about 130,000 clones, with about 90% found just once. Source: peripheral blood, taken on day 0 of MenACWY control vaccination. These receptors all stem from an adult in good health.

This chain links TRBV29-1 with TRBJ2-3; 10 nucleotides align to TRBD1. V lost 4 bases, J lost 2 bases, and 3 bases stayed unmatched. The CDR3 covers 14 residues. Per the germline V gene, CDR1 is SQVTM and CDR2 is ANQGSEA. The CDR3: CSVATGGFTDTQYF. CDR3 bases: TGCAGCGTTGCGACAGGGGGCTTCACAGATACGCAGTATTTT.

The J gene is TRBJ2-5, the V gene TRBV19; 9 nucleotides agree with TRBD1. After removal of 10 bases from V and 3 bases from J, the junction contained 6 bases not matched to a gene. Germline assignment: CDR1 LNHDA and CDR2 SQIVND (reference sequence). The CDR3 runs to 13 residues. In DNA form, the CDR3 reads TGTGCCACGGGACAGGGCTCCGAAGAGACCCAGTACTTC. Protein product: CATGQGSEETQYF. Complete variable domain (other parts from reference TRBV19 and TRBJ2-5): DGGITQSPKYLFRKEGQNVTLSCEQNLNHDAMYWYRQDPGQGLRLIYYSQIVNDFQKGDIAEGYSVSREKKESFPLTVTSAQKNPTAFYLCATGQGSEETQYFGPGTRLLVL.

The chain has TRBV7-6 and TRBJ1-3; D is possibly TRBD1 (6 bases). V lost 5 bases, J lost 2 bases, and 13 bases lay in between. The CDR3 runs 15 residues. Germline-derived CDR1 and CDR2 are SGHVS and FNYEAQ. The CDR3 bases are TGTGCCAGCAGCCAGTGGACAGCTACTGGAAACACCATATATTTT. This encodes CASSQWTATGNTIYF.

This clone has a single count. The J gene is TRBJ2-1, the V gene TRBV19; 10 bases align to TRBD2. The CDR3 runs 14 residues. The ends lost 11 bases at V and 10 bases at J; junction bases unmatched: 14. Germline loops: CDR1 LNHDA, CDR2 SQIVND (reference sequence). The CDR3 nucleotides read TGTGCCTCTCAAGCGGGGGGGCAATGGGACGAGCAGTTCTTC. Encoded protein: CASQAGGQWDEQFF.

The J gene is TRBJ1-2, the V gene TRBV5-1; D not resolved. Germline loops: CDR1 SGHRS, CDR2 YFSETQ. This CDR3 comprises 16 residues. V was cut by 1 base and J by 5 bases, with 18 bases left in between. The CDR3: CASSLRAERWIYGYTF. Here the CDR3 DNA reads TGCGCCAGCAGCTTGCGGGCGGAACGGTGGATTTATGGCTACACCTTC. Full variable domain (rest looked up from reference TRBV5-1 and TRBJ1-2): KAGVTQTPRYLIKTRGQQVTLSCSPISGHRSVSWYQQTPGQGLQFLFEYFSETQRNKGNFPGRFSGRQFSNSRSEMNVSTLELGDSALYLCASSLRAERWIYGYTFGSGTRLTVV.

The table lists this clone with a count of one. The chain has TRBV3-1 (or the pseudogene TRBV3-2) and TRBJ1-1; D is undetermined. There are 15 residues in the CDR3. Trimming stripped 1 base from V and 0 bases from J, with 9 bases between. The germline V gene encodes CDR1 LGHDT and CDR2 YNNKEL (reference sequence). The CDR3 DNA follows: TGTGCCAGCAGCCAAGGAGATGGTATGAACACTGAAGCTTTCTTT. Protein: CASSQGDGMNTEAFF.

V usage is TRBV3-1 (or the pseudogene TRBV3-2) and J usage is TRBJ2-5; 10 bases are shared with TRBD2. V gave up 2 bases and J gave up 9 bases; unmatched junction bases: 3. The CDR3 has 13 amino acids. CDR1 is LGHDT, CDR2 YNNKEL, per germline (reference sequence). CDR3 DNA: TGTGCCAGCAGCCAAACCCTAGCGGGGGCCCAGTACTTC. This translates into CASSQTLAGAQYF.

The genes are TRBV7-2 and TRBJ2-5; 11 positions agree with TRBD2. Germline V gene sequence: CDR1 SGHTA, CDR2 FQGNSA. The CDR3 covers 15 residues. With 5 bases clipped from V and 5 bases from J, the junction kept 7 bases outside the gene matches. The CDR3 DNA follows: TGTGCCAGCAGCCTTAGCGGGAGGGCTGATGAGACCCAGTACTTC. Encoded protein: CASSLSGRADETQYF.

The chain couples TRBV19 to TRBJ1-5; D not certain. From germline, CDR1 is LNHDA and CDR2 SQIVND (reference sequence). The CDR3 loop spans 15 amino acids. V shed 6 bases and J shed 0 bases, with 12 bases lying between them. The chain's CDR3 is CASRPLGDSNQPQHF. The CDR3 DNA reads as TGTGCCAGTAGGCCGTTGGGAGATAGCAATCAGCCCCAGCATTTT.

The chain is built from TRBV27 and TRBJ2-5, with D maybe TRBD2 (7 bases). Trimming stripped 3 bases from V and 4 bases from J, with 12 bases between. CDR3 size: 14 residues. Germline V gene data show CDR1 as MNHEY and CDR2 as SMNVEV (reference sequence). In nucleotides, the CDR3 is TGTGCCAGCAGTTTGGAGGGGGGGGGAGAGACCCAGTACTTC. It codes for CASSLEGGGETQYF.

The rearrangement links TRBV4-2 to TRBJ2-1, with 9 bases identical to TRBD2. The V gene end was trimmed by 1 base and the J gene end by 1 base; junction bases not matched to a gene: 2. The CDR3 runs to 16 residues. Germline CDR1 and CDR2: LGHNA and YNFKEQ. The DNA of the CDR3 is TGTGCCAGCAGCCAAGGGCGGGGGGGTTCCTACAATGAGCAGTTCTTC. Translation: CASSQGRGGSYNEQFF.

The chain recombines TRBV19 with TRBJ2-1; 11 bases align to TRBD2. The CDR3 contains 15 residues. V trimming: 5 bases; J trimming: 7 bases; junction bases outside the gene matches: 7. Germline V gene lookup returns CDR1 LNHDA and CDR2 SQIVND (reference sequence). The CDR3: CASSALAGADNEQFF. CDR3 coding DNA: TGTGCCAGTAGTGCACTAGCGGGGGCAGATAATGAGCAGTTCTTC.

CDR3 loop: CASSFSGMNEKLFF. CDR3 DNA sequence: TGTGCCAGCAGCTTCTCGGGTATGAATGAAAAACTGTTTTTT. This chain connects TRBV7-2 to TRBJ1-4, with D uncertain. Between the trimmed V and J ends, which lost 3 bases and 5 bases, there was a span of 10 bases. Germline loops: CDR1 SGHTA, CDR2 FQGNSA. The CDR3 consists of 14 residues.

The chain joins TRBV5-3 to TRBJ2-5, with 7 bases aligning to TRBD2. Being an ORF, TRBV5-3 has a function that is uncertain. The ends lost 3 bases at V and 6 bases at J; junction bases unmatched: 8. The CDR3 contains 14 residues. This CDR3 is CARSSLGGSQTQYF. In DNA, the CDR3 is TGTGCCAGAAGCTCCCTGGGAGGGTCACAGACCCAGTACTTC.

This clone was seen once. This chain joins TRBV13 and TRBJ2-1; TRBD1 agrees at 12 bases. The germline V gene encodes CDR1 PRHDT and CDR2 FYEKMQ (reference sequence). The ends lost 5 bases at V and 7 bases at J; junction bases unmatched: 9. The CDR3 sequence is 16 residues long. DNA of the CDR3: TGTGCCAGCAGCCCAAGGGGACAGGGGGCTTGGAATGAGCAGTTCTTC. This encodes CASSPRGQGAWNEQFF.

This chain uses TRBV11-3 with TRBJ1-3; D is ambiguous. The ends were cut back, 3 bases at V and 2 bases at J, with 2 bases in the middle. The CDR3 contains 12 residues. Per germline, CDR1 SGHNT and CDR2 YENEEA. CDR3 nucleotides: TGTGCCAGCAGCTTTACTGGAAACACCATATATTTT. It yields the protein CASSFTGNTIYF.

This clone has a single count. The chain couples TRBV29-1 to TRBJ2-1; D is unresolved. The germline CDR1 and CDR2 sequences are SQVTM and ANQGSEA. This CDR3 is 13 amino acids long. The germline V and J ends were trimmed by 8 bases and 3 bases, with 14 bases remaining between them. CDR3 DNA sequence: TGCAGCACTCAAGGATTCGTCTACAATGAGCAGTTCTTC. It is translated as CSTQGFVYNEQFF.

V is TRBV3-1 (or the pseudogene TRBV3-2) and J is TRBJ1-1, with TRBD1 as a possible D gene (5 bases). The germline V gene encodes CDR1 LGHDT and CDR2 YNNKEL (reference sequence). This CDR3 has 15 residues. The germline V and J ends were trimmed by 4 bases and 6 bases, with 18 bases remaining between them. CDR3 sequence (DNA): TGTGCCAGCAGCCGGGACTTAAAGCGGGGCTCTGAAGCTTTCTTT. Its translation is CASSRDLKRGSEAFF.

The table lists this clone with a count of one. The chain employs TRBV30 and TRBJ1-6; D gene unclear. The CDR3 has 14 residues. Trimming removed 3 bases from V and 8 bases from J, with 14 bases in between. CDR1 GTSNPN and CDR2 SVGIG come from the germline V gene (reference sequence). In DNA form, the CDR3 reads TGTGCCTGGAGCCCGAGCGTGAACTATTCACCCCTCCACTTT. This codes for CAWSPSVNYSPLHF.

This clone was seen only once. The chain links TRBV5-6 to TRBJ2-7, with 7 nucleotides matching TRBD2. The V and J ends lost 0 bases and 3 bases, in that order; junction bases with no gene match: 6. Germline V lookup: CDR1 SGHDT, CDR2 YYEEEE. This CDR3 has 15 residues. CDR3 sequence (DNA): TGTGCCAGCAGCTTGGTAGGGACTAAGCTCTACGAGCAGTACTTC. As protein: CASSLVGTKLYEQYF.

The chain has TRBV11-2 and TRBJ2-4; 9 nucleotides line up with TRBD2. The V segment lost 6 bases and the J segment 0 bases; nucleotides outside the gene matches: 9. Germline V gives CDR1 SGHAT, CDR2 FQNNGV. The CDR3 runs to 17 residues. CDR3 protein: CASRDLAGVTAKNIQYF. In nucleotides, the CDR3 is TGTGCCAGCAGGGATTTAGCGGGAGTAACAGCCAAAAACATTCAGTACTTC.

This chain joins TRBV28 and TRBJ2-1, with a possible D match to TRBD1 (7 bases). The V and J ends lost 5 bases and 6 bases respectively, with 14 bases between them. Germline loops: CDR1 MDHEN, CDR2 SYDVKM. This CDR3 spans 14 amino acids. CDR3 loop: CASSPTQGGNEQFF. CDR3 nucleotide sequence: TGTGCCAGCAGTCCGACCCAGGGGGGCAATGAGCAGTTCTTC.

In its sample, this clone was seen once. The DNA of the CDR3 is TGTGCCAGCAGTGTCGCTATTGTAGGGTCCCGCACAGATACGCAGTATTTT. Translated, it gives CASSVAIVGSRTDTQYF. V gene TRBV6-1 combines with J gene TRBJ2-3; D is uncertain. This CDR3 is built from 17 residues. Germline-derived CDR1 and CDR2 are MNHNS and SASEGT. The V end lost 4 bases, the J end lost 1 base, and 18 bases lay between the germline ends.

V usage is TRBV24-1 and J usage is TRBJ2-3; unclear D gene. Trimming shortened V by 5 bases and J by 0 bases, and 11 bases separated the two germline ends. The CDR3 runs 15 residues. From germline, CDR1 is KGHDR and CDR2 SFDVKD. The CDR3 sequence: CATSGADSSTDTQYF. The DNA for the CDR3 is TGTGCCACCAGTGGGGCTGATTCTAGCACAGATACGCAGTATTTT.

This clone was seen once. The chain combines TRBV6-1 with TRBJ2-7; no definite D call. The CDR3 loop spans 11 amino acids. The germline V gene encodes CDR1 MNHNS and CDR2 SASEGT. Between the trimmed V and J ends, which lost 2 bases and 9 bases, there was a span of 8 bases. Here the CDR3 DNA reads TGTGCCAGCAGTGAACTGAGTGGGCAGTACGTC. Amino acid sequence: CASSELSGQYV.